Listed here are 9 T cell receptor beta chains from one sample, sequenced in a study of CD8 T cells in ankylosing spondylitis (dated by TCRdb to 2017 to 2019). On the study overall, not on this receptor specifically: Blood from ankylosing spondylitis patients appeared to be characterized by a TCR beta motif composed of roughly 8 highly homologous amino acid variants.

Their recognized antigens are unknown. The method was 5' RACE. TCRdb records Illumina HiSeq 2500 as the sequencer. The public reads were reprocessed in TCRdb via fastp at Q25 and MiXCR, keeping in-frame beta chains. When rows share a CDR3 protein, they turn into one entry using the most common DNA and genes. Within this sample are about 440,000 distinct CDR3 sequences, with 15% to 20% of them counted one time only. Approximately 0.93% of the sample rests with the top ten. Sequencing was carried out using blood, either unsorted or a sorted T cell fraction (not recorded which). The receptor set was obtained from a male donor with ankylosing spondylitis.

The V gene is TRBV4-3, the J gene TRBJ2-7; D not certain. V lost 1 base, J lost 3 bases, and 13 bases lay in between. The germline gives CDR1 LGHNA, CDR2 YSLEER. CDR3 length equals 15 residues. The CDR3: CASSQGNTQLYEQYF. CDR3 DNA: TGCGCCAGCAGCCAAGGAAACACCCAACTCTACGAGCAGTACTTC.

The CDR3, as DNA: TGTGCCAGCAGTCAGGGGTCGGGAATGAACACTGAAGCTTTCTTT. Translated, it gives CASSQGSGMNTEAFF. V and J are TRBV6-1 and TRBJ1-1, with D maybe TRBD1 (6 bases). The germline V gene encodes CDR1 MNHNS and CDR2 SASEGT. Trimming shortened V by 5 bases and J by 0 bases, and 13 bases separated the two germline ends. This CDR3 is 15 amino acids long.

The table lists this clonotype with a count of one. The chain joins TRBV2 to TRBJ2-1; TRBD1 agrees at 7 bases. The germline V gene encodes CDR1 SNHLY and CDR2 FYNNEI. The ends lost 6 bases at V and 2 bases at J; junction bases unmatched: 10. This CDR3 is 16 amino acids long. CDR3 amino acids: CASRTQGTRPYNEQFF. CDR3 bases: TGTGCCAGCAGGACACAGGGGACCCGACCCTACAATGAGCAGTTCTTC.

In this sample, this clonotype turned up a few times. The chain uses TRBV7-2 and TRBJ1-1, with D perhaps matching TRBD1 (6 bases). The CDR3 totals 17 residues. Germline V gives CDR1 SGHTA, CDR2 FQGNSA. The V end was cut by 10 bases, the J end by 0 bases, with 24 bases between. The CDR3 region is CATTKRGGRQVNTEAFF. The CDR3 nucleotides are TGTGCCACCACCAAACGTGGGGGCCGACAAGTGAACACTGAAGCTTTCTTT.

The genes are TRBV3-1 and TRBJ2-2; 9 bases line up with TRBD2. Germline assignment: CDR1 LGHDT and CDR2 YNNKEL (reference sequence). The CDR3 length is 17 residues. The trim removed 1 base at V and 5 bases at J, leaving 8 bases unmatched. The CDR3: CASSQAELAGRTGELFF. The DNA for the CDR3 is TGTGCCAGCAGCCAAGCTGAGCTAGCGGGACGGACCGGGGAGCTGTTTTTT.

In this sample, this clonotype turned up a few times. V usage is TRBV6-2 or TRBV6-3 and J usage is TRBJ2-2, with 9 nucleotides matching TRBD1. Germline trimming cut 6 bases from V and 8 bases from J; bases unmatched to any gene: 10. The CDR3 length is 15 residues. Germline lookup yields CDR1 MNHEY and CDR2 SVGEGT. The chain's CDR3 is CASRSPGTGMGELFF. Written as DNA, the CDR3 is TGTGCCAGCAGGTCCCCCGGGACAGGGATGGGGGAGCTGTTTTTT.

This clonotype was counted at least ten times. This rearrangement joins TRBV11-2 to TRBJ2-4; 8 nucleotides agree with TRBD1. The CDR3 is 14 amino acids. The junction had 8 bases not matched to a gene; V was cut back by 5 bases and J by 8 bases. Germline CDR1 and CDR2: SGHAT and FQNNGV. CDR3 DNA: TGTGCCAGCAGCGTCAGCAGGGGGCGAGACATTCAGTACTTC. Its protein is CASSVSRGRDIQYF.

The V gene is TRBV5-1, the J gene TRBJ2-1; a possible D gene is TRBD1 (6 bases). This CDR3 has 13 residues. V was cut by 0 bases and J by 8 bases, with 9 bases left in between. Germline V gives CDR1 SGHRS, CDR2 YFSETQ. The chain's CDR3 is CASSLGGPDEQFF. Here the CDR3 DNA reads TGCGCCAGCAGCTTGGGGGGGCCAGATGAGCAGTTCTTC.

This sequence joins TRBV18 and TRBJ2-5; D remains ambiguous. Trimming stripped 2 bases from V and 5 bases from J, with 9 bases between. The germline gives CDR1 KGHSH, CDR2 LQKENI. The CDR3 has 13 residues. The CDR3 DNA sequence: TGTGCCAGCTCACCAACGTTTCAGGAGACCCAGTACTTC. It yields the protein CASSPTFQETQYF.